This TCR beta chain was found in a study of PD-1 blockade in classical Hodgkin lymphoma. After autologous stem cell transplantation all patients relapsed, and prior brentuximab vedotin exposure differed between cohorts. Overall study findings and caveats: CD4+ TCR diversity rose significantly by C4D1, and CD8+ TCR diversity did not.

In regard to this clone: Antigen: not known.

V was cut by 0 bases and J by 3 bases, with 9 bases left in between. The CDR3 length is 13 residues. Germline V lookup: CDR1 GTSNPN, CDR2 SVGIG (reference sequence). Repertoires were generated with immunoSEQ multiplex PCR, while TCRdb's copy carries only in-frame clones and drops some. Of about 46,000 clones listed, approximately 70% are singletons. The receptor was derived from a human donor with classical Hodgkin lymphoma. This chain connects TRBV30 to TRBJ2-7; D gene uncertain. The material was peripheral blood mononuclear cells (PBMCs), obtained at baseline. The CDR3 region has the DNA TGTGCCTGGAGTGTATCCATGGACTACGAGCAGTACTTC. It is translated as CAWSVSMDYEQYF.